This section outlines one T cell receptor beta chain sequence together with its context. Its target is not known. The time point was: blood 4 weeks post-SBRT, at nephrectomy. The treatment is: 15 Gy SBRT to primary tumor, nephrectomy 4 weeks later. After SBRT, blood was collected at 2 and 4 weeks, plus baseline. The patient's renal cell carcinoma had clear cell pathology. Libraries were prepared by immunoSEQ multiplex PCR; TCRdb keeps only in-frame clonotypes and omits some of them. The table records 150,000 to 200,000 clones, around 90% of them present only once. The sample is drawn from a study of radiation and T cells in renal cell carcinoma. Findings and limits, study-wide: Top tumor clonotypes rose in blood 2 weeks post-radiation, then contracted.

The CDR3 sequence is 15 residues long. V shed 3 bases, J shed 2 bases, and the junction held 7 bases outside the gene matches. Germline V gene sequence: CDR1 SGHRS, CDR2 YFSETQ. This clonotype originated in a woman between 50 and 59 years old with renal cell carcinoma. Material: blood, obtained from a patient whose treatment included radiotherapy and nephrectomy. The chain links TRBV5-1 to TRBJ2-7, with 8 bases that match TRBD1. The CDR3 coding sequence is TGCGCCAGCAGCTCCCGGACAGGGAGCCCCTACGAGCAGTACTTC. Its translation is CASSSRTGSPYEQYF.